The 32 T cell receptor beta chains given below trace back to one sample, sequenced in a study of blood T cells in healthy people across ages. Together with a sample-barcoded 5' primer, a J-beta primer mix was included in a second PCR lasting roughly 7 to 11 cycles. TCRdb re-called the 5' RACE reads through MiXCR, storing one row per CDR3 protein. This sample yields roughly 680,000 distinct CDR3 sequences, of which about 21% are seen a single time; 3.6% belongs to the top ten. Sequenced material: blood. The origin of the receptors is an older man in good health.

This clonotype has a handful of counts. The chain has TRBV5-1 and TRBJ2-5; D is uncertain. This CDR3 comprises 15 residues. V was shortened by 4 bases and J by 4 bases, with 17 bases between the two germline ends. In germline, CDR1 is SGHRS, CDR2 YFSETQ. In DNA form, the CDR3 reads TGCGCCAGCAGCCCGGATCAGGTCTTTGGAGAGACCCAGTACTTC. Translated: CASSPDQVFGETQYF.

V and J are TRBV20-1 and TRBJ2-5; a weak D match, TRBD1 (5 bases). Germline lookup yields CDR1 DFQATT and CDR2 SNEGSKA (reference sequence). CDR3 length equals 12 residues. The V end lost 7 bases, the J end lost 5 bases, and 14 bases lay between the germline ends. The CDR3 reads CSEKGIGETQYF. CDR3 nucleotides: TGCAGTGAGAAGGGGATAGGGGAGACCCAGTACTTC.

This clonotype was seen a single time. The rearrangement links TRBV7-3 to TRBJ1-4; D perhaps matches TRBD1 (5 bases). V was shortened by 1 base and J by 4 bases, with 10 bases between the two germline ends. Germline V gene lookup returns CDR1 SGHTA and CDR2 FQGTGA. The CDR3 has 15 residues. The CDR3 bases are TGTGCCAGCAGCTTAATGGGACTTGATAATGAAAAACTGTTTTTT. Translating it yields CASSLMGLDNEKLFF.

V usage is TRBV7-9 and J usage is TRBJ1-2, with 8 bases fitting TRBD1. Germline CDR1 is SEHNR and CDR2 is FQNEAQ (reference sequence). The CDR3 covers 14 residues. The ends lost 3 bases at V and 3 bases at J; junction bases unmatched: 3. CDR3 sequence reads: CASSLTGDDYGYTF. CDR3 DNA sequence: TGTGCCAGCAGCTTGACAGGGGACGACTATGGCTACACCTTC.

Ten or more counts support this clonotype. The rearrangement joins TRBV7-9 to TRBJ2-7; 9 positions agree with TRBD2. The J segment lost 6 bases and the V segment lost 1 base, leaving 7 bases of the junction unmatched. This CDR3 is 15 amino acids long. The germline gives CDR1 SEHNR, CDR2 FQNEAQ (reference sequence). The CDR3 sequence: CASSLGGSGSGEQYF. CDR3 nucleotide sequence: TGTGCCAGCAGCTTAGGTGGTAGCGGGAGTGGCGAGCAGTACTTC.

The sample holds one count of this clonotype. The V gene is TRBV5-1, the J gene TRBJ1-6; D call uncertain. The germline V and J ends were trimmed by 2 bases and 7 bases, with 13 bases remaining between them. This CDR3 is 15 amino acids long. The germline V gene encodes CDR1 SGHRS and CDR2 YFSETQ. This chain's CDR3 is CASSLTSIGNSPLHF. CDR3 nucleotide sequence: TGCGCCAGCAGCTTAACCTCAATTGGGAATTCACCCCTCCACTTT.

The chain couples TRBV2 to TRBJ2-5; TRBD2 aligns across 8 bases. Matching the DNA end better, TRBJ2-7 makes the J call doubtful. The CDR3 runs to 14 residues. From germline, CDR1 is SNHLY and CDR2 FYNNEI. Here the CDR3 DNA reads TGTGCCAGCAACCCTAGCGGGCTTACCTACGAGCAGTACTTC. This gives the protein CASNPSGLTYEQYF.

In this sample, this clonotype turned up a few times. The chain is built from TRBV20-1 and TRBJ2-5; the D gene could be TRBD1 or TRBD2 (5 bases each). Trimming cost V 1 base and J 5 bases, with 11 bases left between them. The CDR3 is 13 residues long. CDR1 and CDR2 from the germline V gene are DFQATT and SNEGSKA (reference sequence). The CDR3 nucleotides are TGCAGTGCTAGAGGTACGGGGACGGAGACCCAGTACTTC. Protein sequence: CSARGTGTETQYF.

The chain uses TRBV27 and TRBJ2-7; 14 bases are a match to TRBD2. The J call may be incorrect, as the DNA end agrees better with TRBJ2-1. Germline CDR1 and CDR2: MNHEY and SMNVEV (reference sequence). This CDR3 comprises 16 residues. CDR3 region: CASSDLGTSGRNEQFF. The DNA for the CDR3 is TGTGCCAGCAGCGACCTCGGGACTAGCGGGAGAAATGAGCAGTTCTTC.

The V gene is TRBV20-1, the J gene TRBJ2-3; the D gene is possibly TRBD2 (6 bases). Trimming took 5 bases from V and 3 from J, leaving 9 bases between them. CDR1 and CDR2 (germline): DFQATT, SNEGSKA (reference sequence). The CDR3 extends over 12 amino acids. The CDR3 DNA sequence: TGCAGTGCTGGGACTCCGACAGATACGCAGTATTTT. Protein sequence: CSAGTPTDTQYF.

The chain has TRBV3-1 and TRBJ1-1, with D possibly matching TRBD1 (6 bases). This CDR3 has 15 amino acids. V shed 2 bases and J shed 3 bases, with 13 bases lying between them. Germline lookup yields CDR1 LGHDT and CDR2 YNNKEL (reference sequence). CDR3 sequence: CASSQSRQADTEAFF. The CDR3 coding sequence is TGTGCCAGCAGCCAATCTCGACAGGCGGACACTGAAGCTTTCTTT.

This clonotype occurred a few times. This chain connects TRBV20-1 to TRBJ2-3, with 11 bases identical to TRBD2. The CDR3 totals 15 residues. Trimming removed 3 bases from V and 6 bases from J; junction bases left unmatched: 8. Germline CDR1 and CDR2: DFQATT and SNEGSKA (reference sequence). The CDR3 DNA sequence: TGCAGTGCTAGGATTAGCGGGAGGGCCGGGGATACGCAGTATTTT. Its translation: CSARISGRAGDTQYF.

This chain joins TRBV6-5 and TRBJ2-1; TRBD1 matches at 8 bases. V was pared by 4 bases and J by 7 bases, with 12 bases of the junction left unmatched. In germline, CDR1 is MNHEY, CDR2 SVGAGI. The length of the CDR3 is 16 residues. The CDR3 sequence is CASSSAGGPGTNEQFF. The CDR3 DNA follows: TGTGCCAGCAGTTCGGCAGGGGGCCCGGGGACTAATGAGCAGTTCTTC.

The chain uses TRBV24-1 and TRBJ2-3; the D is unclear. The germline V gene encodes CDR1 KGHDR and CDR2 SFDVKD. The V end was cut by 7 bases, the J end by 7 bases, with 8 bases between. This CDR3 comprises 11 residues. The CDR3 DNA reads as TGTGCCACCAGCCCAGAGAATACGCAGTATTTT. This encodes CATSPENTQYF.

The V and J genes are TRBV7-3 and TRBJ2-7; D unclear. The closer fit of TRBJ2-1 to the DNA end suggests the J call may be wrong. The germline CDR1 and CDR2 sequences are SGHTA and FQGTGA. The CDR3 has 13 residues. Written as DNA, the CDR3 is TGTGCCAGCAGCTTAGACGGTTGCAACGAGCAGTTCTTC. This sequence encodes CASSLDGCNEQFF.

There are a few counts of this clonotype. The chain couples TRBV2 to TRBJ1-5, with 8 positions matching TRBD1. J was trimmed by 0 bases and V by 7 bases; bases with no gene match: 5. The germline V gene has CDR1 SNHLY and CDR2 FYNNEI. CDR3 length equals 15 residues. The CDR3 DNA reads as TGTGCCAGCAAGATTGACAGGGGTAGCAATCAGCCCCAGCATTTT. Its translation is CASKIDRGSNQPQHF.

The chain carries TRBV27 and TRBJ2-7; the match to TRBD1 covers 8 bases. Germline trimming cut 7 bases from V and 5 bases from J; bases unmatched to any gene: 4. Germline assignment: CDR1 MNHEY and CDR2 SMNVEV (reference sequence). This CDR3 is 12 amino acids long. The CDR3 here is CASTGGLDEQYF. Written as DNA, the CDR3 is TGTGCCAGCACAGGGGGCTTAGACGAGCAGTACTTC.

In this sample, this clonotype turned up a few times. The chain employs TRBV20-1 and TRBJ1-2, with 9 bases fitting TRBD1. The V segment lost 2 bases and the J segment 4 bases; nucleotides outside the gene matches: 5. The CDR3 loop spans 14 amino acids. CDR1 DFQATT and CDR2 SNEGSKA come from the germline V gene (reference sequence). The CDR3 DNA follows: TGCAGTGCTAGACCGGACAGGGGAGGCTATGGCTACACCTTC. It translates to CSARPDRGGYGYTF.

The V gene is TRBV29-1, the J gene TRBJ2-3; D is ambiguous. This CDR3 contains 13 residues. In germline, CDR1 is SQVTM, CDR2 ANQGSEA. The germline V and J ends were trimmed by 2 bases and 3 bases, with 9 bases remaining between them. CDR3 sequence reads: CSVEPPHTDTQYF. As DNA, the CDR3 is TGCAGCGTTGAACCTCCGCATACAGATACGCAGTATTTT.

The rearrangement links TRBV6-2 or TRBV6-3 to TRBJ2-2; 16 bases line up with TRBD2. V shed 6 bases and J 0 bases; nucleotides not matched to a gene: 7. The CDR3 runs 19 residues. Per germline, CDR1 MNHEY and CDR2 SVGEGT. CDR3 DNA sequence: TGTGCCAGCAGCTCATACGGGACTAGCGGGAGGGCGAACACCGGGGAGCTGTTTTTT. It yields the protein CASSSYGTSGRANTGELFF.

The gene calls are TRBV20-1 and TRBJ2-5; 13 nucleotides agree with TRBD2. The DNA end lines up better with TRBJ2-7; the J call may be wrong. The CDR3 length is 17 residues. Germline CDR1 reads DFQATT; CDR2 reads SNEGSKA (reference sequence). CDR3 nucleotides: TGCAGTGCTAGTAGGGACAGGACGACTAGCGGGAGGTACGAGCAGTACTTC. Translating gives CSASRDRTTSGRYEQYF.

This clonotype was observed many times. The J gene is TRBJ2-3, the V gene TRBV5-1; D is uncertain. Trimming shortened V by 0 bases and J by 4 bases, and 9 bases separated the two germline ends. CDR1 is SGHRS and CDR2 is YFSETQ in the germline V gene. CDR3 size: 14 residues. CDR3 DNA: TGCGCCAGCAGCTTGGCCCGCGGACCAGATACGCAGTATTTT. Its protein is CASSLARGPDTQYF.

J is TRBJ2-5 and V is TRBV4-1, with D possibly matching TRBD1 (6 bases). The DNA end is a closer match to TRBJ2-7, so the J assignment may be wrong. This CDR3 has 15 amino acids. Germline V lookup: CDR1 MGHRA, CDR2 YSYEKL. The CDR3 spells CASSQSGVLVAEQYF. DNA of the CDR3: TGCGCCAGCAGCCAGTCAGGGGTACTAGTTGCCGAGCAGTACTTC.

V usage is TRBV7-2 and J usage is TRBJ2-2; 8 bases fit TRBD2. The CDR3 sequence is 17 residues long. The trim removed 4 bases at V and 7 bases at J, leaving 14 bases unmatched. Looked up from germline, CDR1 is SGHTA and CDR2 is FQGNSA. The CDR3 DNA is TGTGCCAGCAGCTCGTTACAAATAGCGGGATCGGGCGGGGAGCTGTTTTTT. Residues: CASSSLQIAGSGGELFF.

The rearrangement uses TRBV7-8 and TRBJ2-3; TRBD1 matches at 7 bases. This CDR3 contains 14 residues. Germline assignment: CDR1 SGHVS and CDR2 FQNEAQ. V dropped 9 bases and J dropped 3; count of bases not matched to a gene: 9. The CDR3 coding sequence is TGTGCCAGTAAAAAAAGGGGGCGTACAGATACGCAGTATTTT. Translated: CASKKRGRTDTQYF.

This clonotype was seen more than once but under ten times. V and J are TRBV11-2 and TRBJ1-1; D ambiguous. Germline V gene lookup returns CDR1 SGHAT and CDR2 FQNNGV. The CDR3 length is 14 residues. Trimming took 5 bases from V and 1 from J, leaving 11 bases between them. The CDR3 protein is CASSTTTGNTEAFF. The CDR3 DNA sequence: TGTGCCAGCAGCACTACTACGGGGAACACTGAAGCTTTCTTT.

The gene calls are TRBV9 and TRBJ2-1; unclear D gene. This CDR3 is built from 12 residues. Germline V gene sequence: CDR1 SGDLS, CDR2 YYNGEE. The V and J ends lost 6 bases and 1 base respectively, with 5 bases between them. The CDR3 nucleotides are TGTGCCAGCACAGAGTCCTACAATGAGCAGTTCTTC. Encoded protein: CASTESYNEQFF.

This clonotype was counted a few times. The rearrangement links TRBV20-1 to TRBJ2-1; unclear D gene. V was cut by 1 base and J by 5 bases, with 6 bases left in between. This CDR3 spans 12 amino acids. Germline V gene lookup returns CDR1 DFQATT and CDR2 SNEGSKA (reference sequence). The CDR3 reads CSARVSDNEQFF. CDR3 nucleotides: TGCAGTGCTAGAGTCTCTGACAATGAGCAGTTCTTC.

Only a few counts were recorded for this clonotype. The V call is TRBV4-3, the J call TRBJ2-3, with 8 bases matching TRBD2. The CDR3 is made up of 15 amino acids. Germline trimming cut 1 base from V and 7 bases from J; bases unmatched to any gene: 7. Germline CDR1 LGHNA, CDR2 YSLEER. The CDR3 DNA sequence: TGCGCCAGCAGCCAAGCATTGCAGCGGGAGAATACGCAGTATTTT. Its translation: CASSQALQRENTQYF.

In this sample, this clonotype turned up many times. The chain recombines TRBV20-1 with TRBJ2-1; TRBD2 agrees at 11 bases. The CDR3 consists of 14 residues. Germline V gene lookup returns CDR1 DFQATT and CDR2 SNEGSKA (reference sequence). Trimming took 8 bases from V and 13 from J; bases not matched to a gene: 16. For the CDR3, the DNA is TGCAGTCCGAAATTGGGGCTAGCGGGAGGAGATCAGTTCTTC. It translates to CSPKLGLAGGDQFF.

A few counts support this clonotype. With a much larger clone just one base away, this may be a read error. V usage is TRBV20-1 and J usage is TRBJ2-5, with D perhaps matching TRBD2 (6 bases). The DNA end lines up better with TRBJ2-1; the J call may be wrong. Per the germline V gene, CDR1 is DFQATT and CDR2 is SNEGSKA (reference sequence). The CDR3 has 13 amino acids. CDR3 loop: CRARAGSGDEQFF. The DNA for the CDR3 is TGCAGAGCTAGGGCGGGGTCCGGGGATGAGCAGTTCTTC.

This clonotype was counted between two and nine times. This chain connects TRBV12-3 or TRBV12-4 to TRBJ2-1, with TRBD1 matching 10 bases. The CDR3 spans 15 residues. The trim removed 6 bases at V and 4 bases at J, leaving 6 bases unmatched. CDR3 residues: CASSHSGQGYNEQFF. The CDR3 nucleotides are TGTGCCAGCAGCCACTCGGGACAGGGGTACAATGAGCAGTTCTTC.